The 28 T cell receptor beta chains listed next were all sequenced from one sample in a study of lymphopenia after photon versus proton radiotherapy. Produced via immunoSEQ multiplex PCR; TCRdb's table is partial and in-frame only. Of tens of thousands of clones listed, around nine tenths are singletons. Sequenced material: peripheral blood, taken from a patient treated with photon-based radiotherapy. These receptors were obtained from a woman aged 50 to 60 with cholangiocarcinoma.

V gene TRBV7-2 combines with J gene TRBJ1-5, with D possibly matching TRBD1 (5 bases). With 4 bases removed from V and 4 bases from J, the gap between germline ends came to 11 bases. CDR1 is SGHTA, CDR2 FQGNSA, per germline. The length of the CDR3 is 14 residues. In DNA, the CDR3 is TGTGCCAGCAGCTGGGACTTTAGTAATCAGCCCCAGCATTTT. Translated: CASSWDFSNQPQHF.

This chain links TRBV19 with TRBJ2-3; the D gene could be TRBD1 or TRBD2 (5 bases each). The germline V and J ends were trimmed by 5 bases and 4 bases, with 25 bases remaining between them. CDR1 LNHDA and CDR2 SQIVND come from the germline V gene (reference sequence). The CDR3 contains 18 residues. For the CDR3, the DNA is TGTGCCAGTAGTCTAATGGGACGGAAATCTCACGGGGCAGATACGCAGTATTTT. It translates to CASSLMGRKSHGADTQYF.

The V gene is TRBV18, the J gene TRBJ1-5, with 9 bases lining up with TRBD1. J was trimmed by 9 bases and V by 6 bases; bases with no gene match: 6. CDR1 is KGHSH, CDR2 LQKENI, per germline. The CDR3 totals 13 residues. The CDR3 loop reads CASSRDRDPPQHF. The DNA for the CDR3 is TGTGCCAGCTCCCGGGACAGGGATCCGCCCCAGCATTTT.

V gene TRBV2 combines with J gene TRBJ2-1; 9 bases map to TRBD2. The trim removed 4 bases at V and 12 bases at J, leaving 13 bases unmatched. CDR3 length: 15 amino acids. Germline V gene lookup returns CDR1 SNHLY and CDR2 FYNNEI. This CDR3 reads CASSAGTSRGVGQFF. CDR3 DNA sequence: TGTGCCAGCAGTGCCGGGACTAGCAGGGGGGTAGGGCAGTTCTTC.

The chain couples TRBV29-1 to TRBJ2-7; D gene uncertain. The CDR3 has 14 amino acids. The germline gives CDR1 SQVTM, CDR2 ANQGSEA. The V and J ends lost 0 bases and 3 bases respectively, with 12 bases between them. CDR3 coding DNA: TGCAGCGTTGAAGAGGCGGCTGAAGGCTACGAGCAGTACTTC. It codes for CSVEEAAEGYEQYF.

The DNA for the CDR3 is TGTGCCAGCAGCTCCCGGGACAGGGACTATGGCTACACCTTC. It specifies CASSSRDRDYGYTF. The J gene is TRBJ1-2, the V gene TRBV7-9; 9 bases match TRBD1. The J segment lost 3 bases and the V segment lost 4 bases, leaving 3 bases of the junction unmatched. Germline loops: CDR1 SEHNR, CDR2 FQNEAQ (reference sequence). This CDR3 contains 14 residues. Together with reference TRBV7-9 and TRBJ1-2, the CDR3 gives the full variable domain: DTGVSQNPRHKITKRGQNVTFRCDPISEHNRLYWYRQTLGQGPEFLTYFQNEAQLEKSRLLSDRFSAERPKGSFSTLEIQRTEQGDSAMYLCASSSRDRDYGYTFGSGTRLTVV.

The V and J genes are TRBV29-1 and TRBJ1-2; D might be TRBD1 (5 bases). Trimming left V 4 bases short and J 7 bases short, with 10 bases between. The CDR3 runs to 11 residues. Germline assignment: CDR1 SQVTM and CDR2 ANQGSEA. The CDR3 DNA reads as TGCAGCGTTGTAGGGGCGATTGGCTACACCTTC. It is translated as CSVVGAIGYTF. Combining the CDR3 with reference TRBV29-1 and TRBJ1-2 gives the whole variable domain SAVISQKPSRDICQRGTSLTIQCQVDSQVTMMFWYRQQPGQSLTLIATANQGSEATYESGFVIDKFPISRPNLTFSTLTVSNMSPEDSSIYLCSVVGAIGYTFGSGTRLTVV.

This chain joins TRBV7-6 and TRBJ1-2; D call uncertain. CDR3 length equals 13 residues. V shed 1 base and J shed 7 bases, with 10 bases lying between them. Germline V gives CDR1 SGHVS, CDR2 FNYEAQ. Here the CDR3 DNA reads TGTGCCAGCAGCTTAGAATCGAGAGGTGGCTACACCTTC. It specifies CASSLESRGGYTF.

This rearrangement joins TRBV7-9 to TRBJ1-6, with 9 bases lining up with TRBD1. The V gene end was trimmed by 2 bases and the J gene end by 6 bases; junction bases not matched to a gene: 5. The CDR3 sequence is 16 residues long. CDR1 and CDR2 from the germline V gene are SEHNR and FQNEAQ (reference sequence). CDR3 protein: CASSLKGQGFNSPLHF. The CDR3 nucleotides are TGTGCCAGCAGCTTAAAGGGACAGGGTTTTAATTCACCCCTCCACTTT. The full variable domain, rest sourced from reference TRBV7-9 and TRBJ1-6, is DTGVSQNPRHKITKRGQNVTFRCDPISEHNRLYWYRQTLGQGPEFLTYFQNEAQLEKSRLLSDRFSAERPKGSFSTLEIQRTEQGDSAMYLCASSLKGQGFNSPLHFGNGTRLTVT.

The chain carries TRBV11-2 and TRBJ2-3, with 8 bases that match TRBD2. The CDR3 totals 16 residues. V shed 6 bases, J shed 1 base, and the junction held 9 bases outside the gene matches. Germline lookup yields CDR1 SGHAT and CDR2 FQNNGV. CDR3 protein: CASSLLAEIRTDTQYF. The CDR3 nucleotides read TGTGCCAGCAGTTTACTAGCGGAGATACGCACAGATACGCAGTATTTT. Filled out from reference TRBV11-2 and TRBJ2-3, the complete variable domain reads EAGVAQSPRYKIIEKRQSVAFWCNPISGHATLYWYQQILGQGPKLLIQFQNNGVVDDSQLPKDRFSAERLKGVDSTLKIQPAKLEDSAVYLCASSLLAEIRTDTQYFGPGTRLTVL.

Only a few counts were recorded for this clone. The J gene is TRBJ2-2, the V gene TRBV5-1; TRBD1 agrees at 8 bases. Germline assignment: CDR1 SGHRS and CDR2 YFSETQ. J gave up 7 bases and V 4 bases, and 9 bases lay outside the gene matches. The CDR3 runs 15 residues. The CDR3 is CASSTGQGSSGELFF. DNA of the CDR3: TGCGCCAGCAGCACAGGACAGGGATCGAGCGGGGAGCTGTTTTTT.

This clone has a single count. DNA for the CDR3: TGCAGTGTAGACACAGGCTACGAGCAGTACTTC. Encoded protein: CSVDTGYEQYF. The rearrangement joins TRBV29-1 to TRBJ2-7; D is perhaps TRBD1 (5 bases). The germline CDR1 and CDR2 sequences are SQVTM and ANQGSEA. The CDR3 consists of 11 residues.

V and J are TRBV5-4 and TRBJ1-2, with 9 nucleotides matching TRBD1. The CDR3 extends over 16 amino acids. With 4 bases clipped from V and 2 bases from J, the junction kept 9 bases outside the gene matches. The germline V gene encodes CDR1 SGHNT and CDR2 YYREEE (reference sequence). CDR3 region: CASSPAFDRGNYGYTF. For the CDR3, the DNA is TGTGCCAGCAGCCCCGCCTTCGACAGGGGGAACTATGGCTACACCTTC.

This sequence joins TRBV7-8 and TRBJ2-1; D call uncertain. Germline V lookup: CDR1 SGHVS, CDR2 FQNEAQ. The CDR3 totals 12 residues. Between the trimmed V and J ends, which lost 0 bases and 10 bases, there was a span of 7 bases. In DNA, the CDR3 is TGTGCCAGCAGCTTAGCGTTGGGGGAGCAGTTCTTC. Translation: CASSLALGEQFF.

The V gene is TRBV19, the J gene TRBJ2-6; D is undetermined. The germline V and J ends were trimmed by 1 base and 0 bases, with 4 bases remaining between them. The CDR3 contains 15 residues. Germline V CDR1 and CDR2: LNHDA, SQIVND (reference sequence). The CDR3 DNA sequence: TGTGCCAGTAGTATAGGGCGCTCTGGGGCCAACGTCCTGACTTTC. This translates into CASSIGRSGANVLTF.

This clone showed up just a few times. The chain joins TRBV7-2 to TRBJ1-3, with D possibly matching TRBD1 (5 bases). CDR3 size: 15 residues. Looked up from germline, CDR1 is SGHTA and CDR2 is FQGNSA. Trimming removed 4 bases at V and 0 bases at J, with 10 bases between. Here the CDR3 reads CASSSTGISGNTIYF. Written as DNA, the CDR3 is TGTGCCAGCAGCTCAACAGGAATCTCTGGAAACACCATATATTTT.

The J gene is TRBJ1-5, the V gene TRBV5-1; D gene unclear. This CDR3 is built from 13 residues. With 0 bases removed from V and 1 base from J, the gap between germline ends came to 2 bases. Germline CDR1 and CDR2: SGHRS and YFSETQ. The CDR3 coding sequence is TGCGCCAGCAGCTTGGTCAGCAATCAGCCCCAGCATTTT. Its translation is CASSLVSNQPQHF.

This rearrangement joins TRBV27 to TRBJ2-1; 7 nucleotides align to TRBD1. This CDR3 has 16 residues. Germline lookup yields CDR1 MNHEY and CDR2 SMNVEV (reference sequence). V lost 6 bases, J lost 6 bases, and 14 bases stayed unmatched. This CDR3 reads CASSLTTGEKVNEQFF. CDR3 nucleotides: TGTGCCAGCAGCCTGACCACAGGGGAAAAAGTCAATGAGCAGTTCTTC.

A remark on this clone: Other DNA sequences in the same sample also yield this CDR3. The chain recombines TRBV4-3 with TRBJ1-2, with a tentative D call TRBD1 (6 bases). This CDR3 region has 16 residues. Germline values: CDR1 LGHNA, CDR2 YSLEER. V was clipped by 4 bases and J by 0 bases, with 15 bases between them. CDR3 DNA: TGCGCCAGCAGCCCCTCGACAGGCTTAGCTAACTATGGCTACACCTTC. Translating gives CASSPSTGLANYGYTF.

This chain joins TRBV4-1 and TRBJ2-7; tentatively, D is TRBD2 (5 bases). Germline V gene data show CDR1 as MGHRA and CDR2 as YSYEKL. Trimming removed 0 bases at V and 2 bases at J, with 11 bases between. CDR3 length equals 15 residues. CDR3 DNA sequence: TGCGCCAGCAGCCAAGAGCCGAGGGTAACCTACGAGCAGTACTTC. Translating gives CASSQEPRVTYEQYF.

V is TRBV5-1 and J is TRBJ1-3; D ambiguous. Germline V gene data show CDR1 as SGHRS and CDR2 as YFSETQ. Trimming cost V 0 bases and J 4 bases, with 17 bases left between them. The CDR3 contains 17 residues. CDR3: CASSLGIAFGLGNTIYF. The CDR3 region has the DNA TGCGCCAGCAGCTTGGGTATCGCTTTTGGCCTCGGAAACACCATATATTTT. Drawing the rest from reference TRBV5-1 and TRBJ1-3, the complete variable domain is KAGVTQTPRYLIKTRGQQVTLSCSPISGHRSVSWYQQTPGQGLQFLFEYFSETQRNKGNFPGRFSGRQFSNSRSEMNVSTLELGDSALYLCASSLGIAFGLGNTIYFGEGSWLTVV.

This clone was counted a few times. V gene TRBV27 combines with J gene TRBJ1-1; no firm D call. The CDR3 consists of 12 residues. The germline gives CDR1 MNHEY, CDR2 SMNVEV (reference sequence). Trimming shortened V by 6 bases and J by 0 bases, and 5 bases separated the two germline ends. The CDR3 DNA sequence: TGTGCCAGCAGGGGGATGAACACTGAAGCTTTCTTT. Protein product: CASRGMNTEAFF.

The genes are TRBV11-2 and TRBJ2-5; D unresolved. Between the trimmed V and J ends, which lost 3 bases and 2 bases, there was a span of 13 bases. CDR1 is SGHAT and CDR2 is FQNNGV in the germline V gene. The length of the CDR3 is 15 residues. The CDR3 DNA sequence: TGTGCCAGCAGCTTGTTCCGCACGGGTCAAGAGACCCAGTACTTC. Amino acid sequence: CASSLFRTGQETQYF. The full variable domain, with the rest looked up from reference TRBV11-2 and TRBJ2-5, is EAGVAQSPRYKIIEKRQSVAFWCNPISGHATLYWYQQILGQGPKLLIQFQNNGVVDDSQLPKDRFSAERLKGVDSTLKIQPAKLEDSAVYLCASSLFRTGQETQYFGPGTRLLVL.

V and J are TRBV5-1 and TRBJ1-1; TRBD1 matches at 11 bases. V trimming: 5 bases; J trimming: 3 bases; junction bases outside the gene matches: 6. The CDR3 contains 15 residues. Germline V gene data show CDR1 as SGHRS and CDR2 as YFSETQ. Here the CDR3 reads CASSSGQGAHTEAFF. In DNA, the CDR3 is TGCGCCAGCAGTTCAGGACAGGGGGCCCACACTGAAGCTTTCTTT.

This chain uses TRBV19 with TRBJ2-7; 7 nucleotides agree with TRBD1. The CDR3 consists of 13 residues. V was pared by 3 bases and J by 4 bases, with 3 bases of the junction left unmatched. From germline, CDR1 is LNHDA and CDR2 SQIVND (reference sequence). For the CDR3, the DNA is TGTGCCAGTAGTATTGGGACAGTTTACGAGCAGTACTTC. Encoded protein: CASSIGTVYEQYF.

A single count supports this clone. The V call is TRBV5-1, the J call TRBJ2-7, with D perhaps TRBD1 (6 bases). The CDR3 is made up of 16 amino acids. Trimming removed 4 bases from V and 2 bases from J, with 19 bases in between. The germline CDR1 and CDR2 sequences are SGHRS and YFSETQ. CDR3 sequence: CASSEPSTGPPYEQYF. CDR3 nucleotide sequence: TGCGCCAGCAGCGAACCATCCACAGGGCCGCCCTACGAGCAGTACTTC.

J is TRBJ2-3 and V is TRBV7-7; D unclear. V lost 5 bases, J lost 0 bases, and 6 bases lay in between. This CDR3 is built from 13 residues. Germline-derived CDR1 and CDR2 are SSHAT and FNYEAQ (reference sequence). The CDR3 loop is CASSTGSTDTQYF. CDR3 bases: TGTGCCAGCAGCACCGGGAGCACAGATACGCAGTATTTT. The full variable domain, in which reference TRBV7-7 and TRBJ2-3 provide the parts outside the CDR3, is GAGVSQSPRYKVTKRGQDVTLRCDPISSHATLYWYQQALGQGPEFLTYFNYEAQPDKSGLPSDRFSAERPEGSISTLTIQRTEQRDSAMYRCASSTGSTDTQYFGPGTRLTVL.

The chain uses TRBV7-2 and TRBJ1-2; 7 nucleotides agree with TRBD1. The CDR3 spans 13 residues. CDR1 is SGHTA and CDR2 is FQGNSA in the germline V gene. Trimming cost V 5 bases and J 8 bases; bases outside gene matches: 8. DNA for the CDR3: TGTGCCAGCAGCCTTACAGGGGTGGGAGGCTACACCTTC. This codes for CASSLTGVGGYTF.